This T cell receptor (beta chain) comes out of a study of CD8 T cells in Susac syndrome. When the RNA was reverse transcribed, random hexamers were used with an input of about 0.45 to 1 ug. TCRdb reprocessed the immunoSEQ multiplex PCR reads via MiXCR and lists one record per CDR3 protein. The sample yields a few hundred thousand distinct CDR3 sequences, just over 90% seen once. The V gene end was trimmed by 7 bases and the J gene end by 4 bases; junction bases not matched to a gene: 6. This CDR3 has 15 amino acids. Sequencing was performed on CD4+ T cells from PBMCs. The sequence was obtained from a human donor with multiple sclerosis. The V call is TRBV12-3 or TRBV12-4, the J call TRBJ2-5; 13 bases fit TRBD2. The CDR3 coding sequence is TGTGCCAGCACCTACACTAGCGGGAGGGGAGAGACCCAGTACTTC. Its translation is CASTYTSGRGETQYF.